These 22 T cell receptor beta chains originate from one sample sequenced in a study of blood T cells in healthy people across ages. The second PCR ran about 6 to 11 cycles with a sample-barcoded 5' primer and J-beta primers. TCRdb re-called the 5' RACE reads through MiXCR, storing one row per CDR3 protein. The table lists some 1,800,000 distinct CDR3 sequences, around 40% of them singletons. The specimen sequenced was blood. The source of these receptors is a human donor in good health.

This clonotype was observed at least ten times. V gene TRBV4-1 combines with J gene TRBJ2-7; tentatively, D is TRBD1 (6 bases). CDR1 and CDR2 (germline): MGHRA, YSYEKL. This CDR3 has 14 amino acids. V lost 0 bases to trimming and J lost 3 bases, with 9 bases between them. The CDR3 sequence is CASSQDRTVYEQYF. The CDR3 region has the DNA TGCGCCAGCAGCCAAGATCGGACAGTCTACGAGCAGTACTTC.

This chain uses TRBV5-5 with TRBJ1-2; D remains ambiguous. The germline V and J ends were trimmed by 1 base and 6 bases, with 10 bases remaining between them. Per the germline V gene, CDR1 is SGHKS and CDR2 is YYEKEE (reference sequence). The CDR3 runs to 13 residues. The CDR3 sequence: CASSLLPEHGYTF. The DNA of the CDR3 is TGTGCCAGCAGCTTGTTGCCAGAACATGGCTACACCTTC.

The chain joins TRBV20-1 to TRBJ1-1; D remains unclear. Trimming shortened V by 0 bases and J by 0 bases, and 17 bases separated the two germline ends. The CDR3 sequence is 17 residues long. Looked up from germline, CDR1 is DFQATT and CDR2 is SNEGSKA (reference sequence). DNA for the CDR3: TGCAGTGCTAGAGATCTGTGGGGTGGAGGAATGAACACTGAAGCTTTCTTT. Its translation is CSARDLWGGGMNTEAFF.

Of note for this clonotype: Germline and junction disagree at one end, which may indicate a read error. This chain connects TRBV29-1 to TRBJ2-1, with D perhaps TRBD1 (6 bases). Germline assignment: CDR1 SQVTM and CDR2 ANQGSEA. This CDR3 is 15 amino acids long. DNA of the CDR3: TGCAGCGTCGTGACCGGGACAATCAATATTAATGAGCTGTTCTTC. It translates to CSVVTGTININELFF.

The chain links TRBV20-1 to TRBJ1-1, with D uncertain. The germline V gene has CDR1 DFQATT and CDR2 SNEGSKA (reference sequence). Trimming took 3 bases from V and 6 from J, leaving 5 bases between them. This CDR3 is 10 amino acids long. This chain's CDR3 is CSARNPEAFF. CDR3 in DNA: TGCAGTGCTAGGAATCCTGAAGCTTTCTTT.

This clonotype has just one count. The chain has TRBV15 and TRBJ2-1; 11 bases fit TRBD2. Looked up from germline, CDR1 is LNHNV and CDR2 is YYDKDF (reference sequence). CDR3 size: 16 residues. Trimming cost V 5 bases and J 5 bases; bases outside gene matches: 8. CDR3 nucleotide sequence: TGTGCCACCAGCGAGGTTAGCGGGGGGGAGAACAATGAGCAGTTCTTC. Its translation is CATSEVSGGENNEQFF.

The chain couples TRBV15 to TRBJ2-6; D not certain. This CDR3 has 15 amino acids. V lost 5 bases, J lost 1 base, and 9 bases lay in between. Germline V lookup: CDR1 LNHNV, CDR2 YYDKDF (reference sequence). As DNA, the CDR3 is TGTGCCACCAGCGGCATGAATTCTGGGGCCAACGTCCTGACTTTC. This encodes CATSGMNSGANVLTF.

This clonotype has more than one count but fewer than ten. The chain employs TRBV4-1 and TRBJ2-3; a possible D gene is TRBD2 (6 bases). Germline V CDR1 and CDR2: MGHRA, YSYEKL. Trimming shortened V by 1 base and J by 3 bases, and 11 bases separated the two germline ends. The CDR3 totals 15 residues. For the CDR3, the DNA is TGCGCCAGCAGCCAAGTCTGGGGGGAGACAGATACGCAGTATTTT. It specifies CASSQVWGETDTQYF.

V is TRBV28 and J is TRBJ1-2, with a tentative D call TRBD1 (6 bases). CDR1 is MDHEN and CDR2 is SYDVKM in the germline V gene. This CDR3 is built from 13 residues. Trimming cost V 3 bases and J 5 bases, with 10 bases left between them. The CDR3: CASSFYRAYGYTF. CDR3 sequence (DNA): TGTGCCAGCAGTTTCTACAGGGCGTATGGCTACACCTTC.

The genes are TRBV2 and TRBJ2-1, with D unclear. Germline CDR1 reads SNHLY; CDR2 reads FYNNEI. Trimming removed 3 bases from V and 0 bases from J, with 12 bases in between. The CDR3 runs 16 residues. Written as DNA, the CDR3 is TGTGCCAGCAGTGAGATCTCACGCAGCTCCTACAATGAGCAGTTCTTC. Translating it yields CASSEISRSSYNEQFF.

Only one count was recorded for this clonotype. This rearrangement joins TRBV7-2 to TRBJ2-2; TRBD1 agrees at 7 bases. This CDR3 region has 15 residues. Looked up from germline, CDR1 is SGHTA and CDR2 is FQGNSA. Trimming took 2 bases from V and 6 from J; bases not matched to a gene: 6. In DNA, the CDR3 is TGTGCCAGCAGCTTAAATACAGGGGTTTCCGGGGAGCTGTTTTTT. The encoded protein is CASSLNTGVSGELFF.

This clonotype showed up many times. The CDR3 nucleotides read TGTGCCAGCAGCTTTCGTCAGTTAGACAATGAGCAGTTCTTC. Its translation: CASSFRQLDNEQFF. V is TRBV7-2 and J is TRBJ2-1; the D is unclear. CDR1 SGHTA and CDR2 FQGNSA come from the germline V gene. Trimming took 3 bases from V and 5 from J, leaving 11 bases between them. The CDR3 sequence is 14 residues long. The variable domain in full, with the rest retrieved from reference TRBV7-2 and TRBJ2-1, is GAGVSQSPSNKVTEKGKDVELRCDPISGHTALYWYRQSLGQGLEFLIYFQGNSAPDKSGLPSDRFSAERTGGSVSTLTIQRTQQEDSAVYLCASSFRQLDNEQFFGPGTRLTVL.

This clonotype was counted a few times. One end of the junction is discordant with germline, which a read error may explain. The chain couples TRBV6-2 or TRBV6-3 to TRBJ2-7; 7 nucleotides align to TRBD1. The CDR3 has 14 residues. Germline V gene lookup returns CDR1 MNHEY and CDR2 SVGEGT. The CDR3 DNA follows: TGTGCCAGCAGCTACTGGGGGACAGTCTACGAGCAGTACTTC. It specifies CASSYWGTVYEQYF.

The rearrangement links TRBV20-1 to TRBJ2-3, with 15 nucleotides matching TRBD2. The V and J ends lost 4 bases and 4 bases, in that order; junction bases with no gene match: 3. Germline V gene sequence: CDR1 DFQATT, CDR2 SNEGSKA (reference sequence). CDR3 size: 15 residues. CDR3 loop: CSATGTSGGPDTQYF. CDR3 nucleotides: TGCAGTGCTACAGGGACTAGCGGGGGGCCAGATACGCAGTATTTT.

The CDR3 loop reads CASSPRHPNYGYTF. The CDR3 coding sequence is TGCGCCAGCAGCCCAAGGCATCCAAACTATGGCTACACCTTC. The chain couples TRBV5-1 to TRBJ1-2; D ambiguous. V gave up 4 bases and J gave up 2 bases, with 12 bases separating them. The CDR3 covers 14 residues. The germline gives CDR1 SGHRS, CDR2 YFSETQ.

The V and J genes are TRBV20-1 and TRBJ2-1; D is unresolved. The CDR3 spans 13 residues. V was clipped by 1 base and J by 5 bases, with 9 bases between them. CDR1 is DFQATT, CDR2 SNEGSKA, per germline (reference sequence). CDR3 protein: CSARGPLNNEQFF. DNA of the CDR3: TGCAGTGCTAGAGGGCCCCTTAACAATGAGCAGTTCTTC.

V gene TRBV14 combines with J gene TRBJ2-7; D might be TRBD1 (6 bases). This CDR3 contains 13 residues. The germline V gene has CDR1 SGHDN and CDR2 FVKESK. Deletions cut 4 bases from V and 6 bases from J, with 13 bases between. As DNA, the CDR3 is TGTGCCAGCAGCCTCGGGACACGCTGCGAGCAGTACTTC. Its protein product is CASSLGTRCEQYF.

As for this clonotype: The junction and the germline gene differ at one end; a read error may be behind it. J is TRBJ2-1 and V is TRBV28; D is undetermined. There are 13 residues in the CDR3. In germline, CDR1 is MDHEN, CDR2 SYDVKM. In DNA, the CDR3 is TGTGCCGGCAGTTTTGTGCCCTCAAATGAGCAGTTCTTC. Translation gives CAGSFVPSNEQFF.

The V call is TRBV12-3 or TRBV12-4, the J call TRBJ2-1, with D possibly TRBD2 on 6 matching bases. The V end was cut by 6 bases, the J end by 9 bases, with 15 bases between. This CDR3 contains 13 residues. The CDR3 nucleotides are TGTGCCAGCAGCCGACTAGGCATTGGTGAGCAGTTCTTC. Translation gives CASSRLGIGEQFF.

A word on this clonotype: Since a much larger clone is just one base distant, this may be a read error. This sequence joins TRBV4-3 and TRBJ2-5; 7 positions match TRBD1. From germline, CDR1 is LGHNA and CDR2 YSLEER. The trim removed 1 base at V and 2 bases at J, leaving 4 bases unmatched. This CDR3 contains 15 residues. The CDR3 DNA sequence: TGCGCCAGCAGCCAAGTTCGGACAGGACAAGAGACCCAGTACTTC. The encoded protein is CASSQVRTGQETQYF.

This clonotype has just a few counts. The chain employs TRBV5-6 and TRBJ2-7; D perhaps matches TRBD2 (5 bases). From germline, CDR1 is SGHDT and CDR2 YYEEEE. V lost 1 base to trimming and J lost 2 bases, with 13 bases between them. The CDR3 has 15 amino acids. Here the CDR3 reads CASSLSGSGTYEQYF. As DNA, the CDR3 is TGTGCCAGCAGCTTGAGCGGATCGGGAACCTACGAGCAGTACTTC.

This clonotype was found once. The gene calls are TRBV6-5 and TRBJ1-1; no definite D call. Germline V lookup: CDR1 MNHEY, CDR2 SVGAGI. Trimming left V 2 bases short and J 0 bases short, with 10 bases between. CDR3 length equals 15 residues. Here the CDR3 reads CASSYHGRMNTEAFF. In nucleotides, the CDR3 is TGTGCCAGCAGTTACCATGGCAGGATGAACACTGAAGCTTTCTTT.